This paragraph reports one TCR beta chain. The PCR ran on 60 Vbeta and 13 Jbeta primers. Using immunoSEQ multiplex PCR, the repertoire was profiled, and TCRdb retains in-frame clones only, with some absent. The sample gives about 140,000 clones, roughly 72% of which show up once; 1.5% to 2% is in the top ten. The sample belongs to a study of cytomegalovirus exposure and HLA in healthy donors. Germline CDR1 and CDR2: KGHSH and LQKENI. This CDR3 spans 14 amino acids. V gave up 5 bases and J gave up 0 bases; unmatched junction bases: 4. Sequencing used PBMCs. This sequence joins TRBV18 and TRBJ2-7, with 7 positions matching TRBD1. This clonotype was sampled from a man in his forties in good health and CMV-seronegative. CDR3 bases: TGTGCCAGCTCAAGACAGGGCCGCTCCTACGAGCAGTACTTC. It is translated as CASSRQGRSYEQYF.